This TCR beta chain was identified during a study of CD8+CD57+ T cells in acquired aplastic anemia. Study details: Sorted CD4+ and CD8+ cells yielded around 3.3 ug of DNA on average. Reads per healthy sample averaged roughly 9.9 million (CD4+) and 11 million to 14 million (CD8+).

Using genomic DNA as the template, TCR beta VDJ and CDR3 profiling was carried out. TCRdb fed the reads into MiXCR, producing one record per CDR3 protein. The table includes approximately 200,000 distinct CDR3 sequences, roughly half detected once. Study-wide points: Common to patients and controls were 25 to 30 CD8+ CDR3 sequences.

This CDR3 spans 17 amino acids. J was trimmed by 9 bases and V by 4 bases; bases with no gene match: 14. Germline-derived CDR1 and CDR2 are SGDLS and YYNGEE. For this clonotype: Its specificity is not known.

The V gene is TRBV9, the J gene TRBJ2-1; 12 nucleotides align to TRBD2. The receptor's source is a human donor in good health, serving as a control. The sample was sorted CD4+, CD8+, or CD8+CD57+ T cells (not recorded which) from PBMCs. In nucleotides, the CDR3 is TGTGCCAGCAGCTACACCCCTAGCGGGGGGGACCCGGGTGAGCAGTTCTTC. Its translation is CASSYTPSGGDPGEQFF.